The 4 T cell receptor beta chains below were found in one sample sequenced in a study of post-analysis software for immune sequencing data. Presence of unique molecular identifiers characterized the TCR beta cDNA libraries. MiXCR was run by TCRdb on the PCR reads, yielding one entry per CDR3 protein. Seen here are approximately 730,000 distinct CDR3 sequences, under 60% observed once, and the top ten hold approximately 5%. For these receptors, no antigen is known. Study results and caveats: A few TRBV segments (TRBV5-6, TRBV5-1 and TRBV20-1 among them) occurred more frequently in patients than in controls.

Sequencing was performed on blood. Source of these receptors: a girl between 10 and 17 years old with multiple sclerosis.

This clonotype came up a few times. The chain couples TRBV29-1 to TRBJ2-1; 13 bases agree with TRBD2. J gave up 0 bases and V 1 base, and 6 bases lay outside the gene matches. Germline loops: CDR1 SQVTM, CDR2 ANQGSEA. The CDR3 contains 18 residues. CDR3 in amino acids: CSVEGLAGGPSSYNEQFF. The CDR3 DNA is TGCAGCGTTGAAGGACTAGCGGGAGGCCCCAGCTCCTACAATGAGCAGTTCTTC.

The chain uses TRBV9 and TRBJ1-2, with a tentative D call TRBD1 (6 bases). Germline CDR1 and CDR2: SGDLS and YYNGEE. The CDR3 contains 14 residues. V was trimmed by 0 bases and J by 8 bases, leaving 14 bases between them. CDR3 sequence: CASSVAGGARGYTF. The CDR3 nucleotides read TGTGCCAGCAGCGTAGCTGGGGGGGCGCGGGGCTACACCTTC.

This chain connects TRBV6-1 to TRBJ2-7; D unclear. The V end lost 1 base, the J end lost 6 bases, and 7 bases lay between the germline ends. This CDR3 region has 12 residues. Per the germline V gene, CDR1 is MNHNS and CDR2 is SASEGT. The CDR3: CASSEGGSEQYF. In nucleotides, the CDR3 is TGTGCCAGCAGTGAAGGCGGCAGCGAGCAGTACTTC.

The rearrangement uses TRBV4-3 and TRBJ2-7; 12 nucleotides agree with TRBD2. The CDR3 length is 18 residues. In germline, CDR1 is LGHNA, CDR2 YSLEER. V lost 0 bases to trimming and J lost 0 bases; unmatched junction nucleotides: 6. DNA for the CDR3: TGCGCCAGCAGCCAAGATCTAGCGGGAGGGCTCCTCTCCTACGAGCAGTACTTC. It yields the protein CASSQDLAGGLLSYEQYF.